This T cell receptor beta chain derives from a study of control samples from healthy donors and cancer patients. This CDR3 spans 19 amino acids. The germline V gene encodes CDR1 MNHEY and CDR2 SMNVEV (reference sequence). V lost 4 bases, J lost 0 bases, and 11 bases stayed unmatched. The assay was immunoSEQ multiplex PCR, and TCRdb's table has in-frame clones only and misses some. The table records some 96,000 clones, approximately 93% of them present only once. The clonotype was recovered from a man aged 18 to 35 in good health. This chain connects TRBV27 to TRBJ2-5, with 13 bases aligning to TRBD2. Sequenced material: blood. DNA of the CDR3: TGTGCCAGCAGTTCACCCGGACTAGCGGGAGTTCCTTACCAAGAGACCCAGTACTTC. This sequence encodes CASSSPGLAGVPYQETQYF.